Each of the 18 T cell receptor beta chains below was sequenced from the same sample in a study of blood T cells in healthy people across ages. A second roughly 6 to 11 cycle PCR used barcoded and J-beta primers. TCRdb recomputed calls from the 5' RACE reads with MiXCR, one row per CDR3 protein. The sample has 540,000 or so distinct CDR3 sequences; around half are singletons. Material for sequencing was blood. These receptors originate from a man at least 80 years old in good health.

The chain has TRBV7-9 and TRBJ1-1; maybe TRBD1 (5 bases). Germline values: CDR1 SEHNR, CDR2 FQNEAQ (reference sequence). The germline V and J ends were trimmed by 11 bases and 4 bases, with 14 bases remaining between them. The CDR3 is made up of 12 amino acids. CDR3 protein: CAGATGATEAFF. CDR3 sequence (DNA): TGTGCCGGCGCCACAGGAGCCACTGAAGCTTTCTTT.

V and J are TRBV6-2 or TRBV6-3 and TRBJ2-1, with TRBD2 matching over 8 bases. V was pared by 6 bases and J by 7 bases, with 11 bases of the junction left unmatched. Germline CDR1 is MNHEY and CDR2 is SVGEGT. The CDR3 has 15 amino acids. CDR3 sequence (DNA): TGTGCCAGCAGCGTACGGGGGGGCCATCGGAATGAGCAGTTCTTC. This gives the protein CASSVRGGHRNEQFF.

This clonotype came up a few times. V usage is TRBV20-1 and J usage is TRBJ2-3, with TRBD2 matching over 11 bases. Germline lookup yields CDR1 DFQATT and CDR2 SNEGSKA (reference sequence). V lost 4 bases to trimming and J lost 3 bases; unmatched junction nucleotides: 3. CDR3 length: 14 residues. This CDR3 is CSAKLAGATDTQYF. For the CDR3, the DNA is TGCAGTGCTAAACTAGCGGGGGCTACAGATACGCAGTATTTT.

As regards this clonotype: The germline gene is not matched at one end of the junction; a read error may be the cause. The J gene is TRBJ2-4, the V gene TRBV7-2; possible D gene TRBD1, 5 bases. The J call could be wrong; TRBJ2-7 is a better fit for the DNA end. The CDR3 totals 13 residues. Germline loops: CDR1 SGHTA, CDR2 FQGNSA. The CDR3 protein is CASILRQGNEQYF. CDR3 bases: TGTGCCAGCATCTTAAGGCAGGGAAACGAGCAGTACTTC.

This clonotype turned up a few times. This sequence joins TRBV12-3 or TRBV12-4 and TRBJ1-2; D is uncertain. The CDR3 is 11 residues long. V was pared by 3 bases and J by 6 bases, with 5 bases between. CDR3 DNA: TGTGCCAGCAGTTTCGGGGATGGCTACACCTTC. This sequence encodes CASSFGDGYTF.

The chain has TRBV5-1 and TRBJ2-6; D is uncertain. Germline CDR1 is SGHRS and CDR2 is YFSETQ. CDR3 length: 16 residues. Between the trimmed V and J ends, which lost 4 bases and 0 bases, there was a span of 11 bases. In DNA form, the CDR3 reads TGCGCCAGCAGCCCGCAGCCTAGCTCTGGGGCCAACGTCCTGACTTTC. Residues: CASSPQPSSGANVLTF.

This clonotype was found a few times. With a much larger clone just one base away, this may be a read error. V gene TRBV6-5 combines with J gene TRBJ2-1; D possibly uses TRBD1 or TRBD2 (6 bases each). TRBJ2-7 explains the end of the DNA better; the J call may be wrong. CDR1 is MNHEY, CDR2 SVGAGI, per germline. This CDR3 has 15 amino acids. CDR3 coding DNA: TGTGCCAGCAGTTACTCGGGGGGCTACTACAATGAGCAGTACTTC. This codes for CASSYSGGYYNEQYF.

This clonotype was counted only a few times. The rearrangement links TRBV20-1 to TRBJ2-7, with D unclear. The germline gives CDR1 DFQATT, CDR2 SNEGSKA (reference sequence). The CDR3 consists of 12 residues. V gave up 2 bases and J gave up 5 bases, with 10 bases separating them. In nucleotides, the CDR3 is TGCAGTGCTAGATCGGGCTATGACGAGCAGTACTTC. Protein: CSARSGYDEQYF.

The chain carries TRBV24-1 and TRBJ2-1; 7 positions match TRBD1. V was pared by 12 bases and J by 8 bases, with 12 bases of the junction left unmatched. Germline V lookup: CDR1 KGHDR, CDR2 SFDVKD. The CDR3 length is 13 residues. The CDR3: CASQGGRGDEQFF. The CDR3 DNA sequence: TGTGCCTCCCAAGGGGGCAGGGGCGATGAGCAGTTCTTC.

Of note for this clonotype: One end of the junction varies from germline; a read error may be responsible. The chain recombines TRBV3-1 with TRBJ2-7; D gene ambiguous. The germline V gene encodes CDR1 LGHDT and CDR2 YNNKEL (reference sequence). The CDR3 totals 15 residues. This CDR3 is CASGQSEGLPSTQYF. Written as DNA, the CDR3 is TGTGCCAGCGGCCAATCAGAAGGTCTCCCCTCGACGCAGTACTTC.

This clonotype was picked up a small number of times. V usage is TRBV3-1 and J usage is TRBJ1-2; 9 bases map to TRBD1. Germline V gives CDR1 LGHDT, CDR2 YNNKEL (reference sequence). The CDR3 is 15 residues long. The V and J ends lost 4 bases and 4 bases, in that order; junction bases with no gene match: 7. DNA of the CDR3: TGTGCCAGCAGCCCCGGGACAGGGCATGGCTATGGCTACACCTTC. It translates to CASSPGTGHGYGYTF.

The chain joins TRBV7-2 to TRBJ2-2; possibly TRBD1 or TRBD2 for D (5 bases each). V dropped 5 bases and J dropped 8 bases, with 15 bases sitting between them. The germline V gene has CDR1 SGHTA and CDR2 FQGNSA. The CDR3 loop spans 14 amino acids. CDR3 sequence reads: CASSHGTVKGELFF. CDR3 coding DNA: TGTGCCAGCAGCCACGGGACGGTGAAGGGGGAGCTGTTTTTT.

This clonotype occurred a few times. The J gene is TRBJ1-1, the V gene TRBV2, with no clear D. V dropped 2 bases and J dropped 0 bases, with 7 bases sitting between them. CDR1 is SNHLY and CDR2 is FYNNEI in the germline V gene. The CDR3 runs 14 residues. The CDR3 DNA reads TGTGCCAGCAGTGAAACTCATATGAACACTGAAGCTTTCTTT. As protein: CASSETHMNTEAFF. The full variable domain, in which reference TRBV2 and TRBJ1-1 provide the parts outside the CDR3, is EPEVTQTPSHQVTQMGQEVILRCVPISNHLYFYWYRQILGQKVEFLVSFYNNEISEKSEIFDDQFSVERPDGSNFTLKIRSTKLEDSAMYFCASSETHMNTEAFFGQGTRLTVV.

This clonotype was seen repeatedly, ten times or more. V and J are TRBV5-6 and TRBJ2-1; 7 bases map to TRBD1. The CDR3 contains 15 residues. Germline V gene lookup returns CDR1 SGHDT and CDR2 YYEEEE. The J segment lost 0 bases and the V segment lost 4 bases, leaving 4 bases of the junction unmatched. The CDR3 spells CASSLRDSSYNEQFF. The CDR3 DNA is TGTGCCAGCAGCCTCCGGGACAGCTCCTACAATGAGCAGTTCTTC.

This chain joins TRBV12-3 or TRBV12-4 and TRBJ2-6, with unresolved D. Trimming cost V 1 base and J 3 bases, with 13 bases left between them. The CDR3 has 17 residues. The CDR3 loop reads CASSLGTAHGGANVLTF. The DNA for the CDR3 is TGTGCCAGCAGTTTAGGGACGGCACATGGTGGGGCCAACGTCCTGACTTTC.

This clonotype has just a few counts. The chain is built from TRBV7-2 and TRBJ2-7, with 7 bases that match TRBD2. This CDR3 comprises 15 residues. Germline V gene lookup returns CDR1 SGHTA and CDR2 FQGNSA. After removal of 0 bases from V and 3 bases from J, the junction contained 5 bases not matched to a gene. CDR3 protein: CASSLAGGLNYEQYF. CDR3 in DNA: TGTGCCAGCAGCTTAGCGGGAGGGTTGAACTACGAGCAGTACTTC.

The count of this clonotype is one. J is TRBJ1-1 and V is TRBV20-1, with TRBD1 as a possible D gene (6 bases). Trimming removed 3 bases at V and 1 base at J, with 12 bases between. The germline V gene has CDR1 DFQATT and CDR2 SNEGSKA (reference sequence). This CDR3 comprises 14 residues. As DNA, the CDR3 is TGCAGTGCTAGTAAACCGGGACAGAACACTGAAGCTTTCTTT. It translates to CSASKPGQNTEAFF.

This clonotype appeared a few times. The chain couples TRBV10-3 to TRBJ2-5, with 12 nucleotides matching TRBD2. CDR3 length: 14 amino acids. CDR1 ENHRY and CDR2 SYGVKD come from the germline V gene. The junction had 2 bases not matched to a gene; V was cut back by 5 bases and J by 4 bases. The CDR3 here is CAISPGLAGETQYF. The CDR3 coding sequence is TGTGCCATCAGTCCGGGACTAGCGGGAGAGACCCAGTACTTC.